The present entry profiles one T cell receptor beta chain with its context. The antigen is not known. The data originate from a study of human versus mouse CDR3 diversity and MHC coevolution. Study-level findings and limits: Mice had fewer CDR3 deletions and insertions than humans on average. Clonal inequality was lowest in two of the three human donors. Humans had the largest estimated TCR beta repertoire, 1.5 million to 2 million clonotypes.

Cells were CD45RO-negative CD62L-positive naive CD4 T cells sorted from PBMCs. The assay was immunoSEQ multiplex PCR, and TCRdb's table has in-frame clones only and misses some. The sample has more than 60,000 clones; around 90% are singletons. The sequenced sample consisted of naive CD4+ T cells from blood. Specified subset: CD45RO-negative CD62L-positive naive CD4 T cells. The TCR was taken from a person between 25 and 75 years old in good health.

CDR3 sequence: CASSEGTANTGELFF. CDR3 sequence (DNA): TGCGCCAGCAGCGAAGGGACAGCGAACACCGGGGAGCTGTTTTTT. The chain employs TRBV4-1 and TRBJ2-2, with 7 bases identical to TRBD1. After removal of 5 bases from V and 0 bases from J, the junction contained 3 bases not matched to a gene. The germline V gene has CDR1 MGHRA and CDR2 YSYEKL. This CDR3 spans 15 amino acids.